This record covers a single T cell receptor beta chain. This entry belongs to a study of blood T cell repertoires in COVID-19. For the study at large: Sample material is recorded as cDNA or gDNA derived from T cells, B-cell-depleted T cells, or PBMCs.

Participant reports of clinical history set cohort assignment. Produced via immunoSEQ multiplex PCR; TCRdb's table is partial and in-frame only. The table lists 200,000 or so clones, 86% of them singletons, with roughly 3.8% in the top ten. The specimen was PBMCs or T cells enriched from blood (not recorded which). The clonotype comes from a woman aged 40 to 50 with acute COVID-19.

CDR3 bases: TGTGCCACGACCGGGACAGGGACCTACGAGCAGTACTTC. Translation gives CATTGTGTYEQYF. The chain is built from TRBV28 and TRBJ2-7; TRBD1 matches at 9 bases. The CDR3 consists of 13 residues. Germline V gene data show CDR1 as MDHEN and CDR2 as SYDVKM. V shed 10 bases, J shed 2 bases, and the junction held 6 bases outside the gene matches.